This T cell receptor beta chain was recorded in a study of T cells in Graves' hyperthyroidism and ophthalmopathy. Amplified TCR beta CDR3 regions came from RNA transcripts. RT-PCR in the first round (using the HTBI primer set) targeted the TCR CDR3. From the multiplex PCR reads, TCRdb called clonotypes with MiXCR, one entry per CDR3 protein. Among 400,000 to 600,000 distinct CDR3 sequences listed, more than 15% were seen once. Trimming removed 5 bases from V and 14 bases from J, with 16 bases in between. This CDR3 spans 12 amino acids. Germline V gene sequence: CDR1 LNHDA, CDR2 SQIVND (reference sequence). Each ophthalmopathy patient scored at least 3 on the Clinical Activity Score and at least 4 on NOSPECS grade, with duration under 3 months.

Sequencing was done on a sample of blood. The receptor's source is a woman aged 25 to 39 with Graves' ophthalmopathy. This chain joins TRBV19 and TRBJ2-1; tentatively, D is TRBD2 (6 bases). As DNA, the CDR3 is TGTGCCAGTAGTCCTCGCGGTGGAGGGGAGTTCTTC. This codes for CASSPRGGGEFF.